This T cell receptor (beta chain) stems from a study of control samples from healthy donors and cancer patients. Libraries were prepared by immunoSEQ multiplex PCR; TCRdb keeps only in-frame clonotypes and omits some of them. Here the sample spans about 170,000 clones, around nine tenths being singletons. V was shortened by 6 bases and J by 11 bases, with 19 bases between the two germline ends. Germline V gene data show CDR1 as MNHEY and CDR2 as SVGAGI. The CDR3 contains 14 residues. Sample: blood. This rearrangement joins TRBV6-5 to TRBJ1-4, with D tentatively TRBD1 (5 bases). The receptor's source is a woman aged 30 to 39 in good health. The CDR3 protein is CASRTSDRSEKLFF. CDR3 DNA: TGTGCCAGCAGGACCAGTGACAGATCCGAGAAACTGTTTTTT.